This TCR beta chain was profiled in a study of radiotherapy plus CTLA-4 blockade in lung cancer (dated by TCRdb to 2017 to 2018). For the wider study: Objective responses occurred in 15% to 20% of enrolled patients, and under 40% achieved disease control. What the research found in general, with its limitations: After treatment with radiotherapy and ipilimumab, TCR clones that originated in tumors expanded in peripheral blood. Increased serum interferon-beta after radiation, together with early dynamic changes in blood T cell clones, were reported to be the strongest predictors of response.

About this clone itself: Its specific antigen is unknown. The input lacks base qualities; no much larger clone sits a single base away.

Based on the germline V gene (reference sequence), the CDR1 and CDR2 sequences are SGHKS and YYEKEE. There are 13 amino acids in the CDR3, from cysteine to phenylalanine inclusive. Solely the CDR3 DNA is kept, with 39 bases framed from the first base. V lost 4 bases and J lost 4 bases; the stretch between them is 10 bases long. The library came from the immunoSEQ multiplex PCR assay. As stored in TCRdb, this immuneACCESS dataset retains in-frame rearrangements with V and J assigned. A fraction of the clones does not appear; measured against another copy, unresolved V genes explain less than half of the discrepancy, and the remainder lacks a known reason. The table for this sample lists approximately 57,000 clones; about 80% of them were counted only once. The ten largest account for over 6% of the sample. In this study, focal radiation therapy paired with CTLA-4 blockade (ipilimumab) was tested in patients who had chemo-refractory metastatic non-small-cell lung cancer.

The sample consisted of peripheral blood, taken from a patient treated with radiotherapy plus ipilimumab. This sequence was found in a human donor with non-small cell lung cancer whose response to radiotherapy plus ipilimumab could not be evaluated. This chain is built from TRBV5-5 and TRBJ2-3, with no confidently assigned D gene. For the CDR3, the sequence is CASSNRVPDTQYF. The bases read TGTGCCAGCAGCAACAGAGTTCCAGATACGCAGTATTTT.